The 2 T cell receptor beta chains presented below share a single source sample, sequenced in a study of yellow fever vaccine responses in identical twins (dated by TCRdb to 2016 to 2018). The library was made by RT-PCR. The run used an Illumina HiSeq 2500. TCRdb ran its own pipeline on the public reads, namely fastp trimming at Q25 and MiXCR clone calling, and kept in-frame beta chains. Each record represents a unique CDR3 protein, reported with the most common genes and DNA among its rows. The sample has 8,300 or so distinct CDR3 sequences on record, over 70% of them singletons. Roughly 2% of the sample is held by the ten biggest clonotypes. Sample: T cells from blood (PBMCs), unsorted or a sorted subset (not recorded which), taken before or after yellow fever vaccination (not recorded which). The origin of the receptors is a woman under 30 who received the yellow fever vaccine. Donor details come from another sample of the same person, matched by shared clones.

This clonotype was seen a handful of times. The genes are TRBV6-4 and TRBJ1-6; D is ambiguous. Between the trimmed V and J ends, which lost 6 bases and 7 bases, there was a span of 16 bases. Germline V CDR1 and CDR2: MRHNA, SNTAGT. The length of the CDR3 is 15 residues. CDR3 sequence reads: CASRGSSTGNSPLHF. DNA for the CDR3: TGTGCCAGCAGGGGCTCGAGTACGGGGAATTCACCCCTCCACTTT.

The V and J genes are TRBV3-1 and TRBJ2-1; D unclear. From germline, CDR1 is LGHDT and CDR2 YNNKEL (reference sequence). This CDR3 has 17 amino acids. Trimming removed 0 bases at V and 1 base at J, with 13 bases between. The CDR3: CASSQDLGIRSYNEQFF. The DNA of the CDR3 is TGTGCCAGCAGCCAAGATTTGGGGATTAGATCCTACAATGAGCAGTTCTTC.